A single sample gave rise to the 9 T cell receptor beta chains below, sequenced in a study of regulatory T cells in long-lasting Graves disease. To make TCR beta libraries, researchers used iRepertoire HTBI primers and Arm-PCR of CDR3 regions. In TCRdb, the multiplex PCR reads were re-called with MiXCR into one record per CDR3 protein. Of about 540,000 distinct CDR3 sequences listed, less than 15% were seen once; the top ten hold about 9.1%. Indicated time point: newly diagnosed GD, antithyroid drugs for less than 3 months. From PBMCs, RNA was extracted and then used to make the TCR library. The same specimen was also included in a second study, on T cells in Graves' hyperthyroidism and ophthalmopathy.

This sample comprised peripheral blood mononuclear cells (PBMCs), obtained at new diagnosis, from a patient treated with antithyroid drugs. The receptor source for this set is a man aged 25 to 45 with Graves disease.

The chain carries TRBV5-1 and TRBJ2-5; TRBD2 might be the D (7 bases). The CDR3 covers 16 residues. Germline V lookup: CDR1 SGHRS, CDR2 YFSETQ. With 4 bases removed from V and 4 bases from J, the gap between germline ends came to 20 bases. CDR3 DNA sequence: TGCGCCAGCAGCCCGGGGGGACAATTCGACGGAGAGACCCAGTACTTC. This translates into CASSPGGQFDGETQYF.

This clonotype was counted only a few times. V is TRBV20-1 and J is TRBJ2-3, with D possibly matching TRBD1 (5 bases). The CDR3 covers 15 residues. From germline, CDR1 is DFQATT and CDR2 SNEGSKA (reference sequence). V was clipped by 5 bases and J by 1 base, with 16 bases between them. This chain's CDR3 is CSARNQGWGTDTQYF. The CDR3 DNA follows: TGCAGTGCTCGCAATCAGGGCTGGGGCACAGATACGCAGTATTTT.

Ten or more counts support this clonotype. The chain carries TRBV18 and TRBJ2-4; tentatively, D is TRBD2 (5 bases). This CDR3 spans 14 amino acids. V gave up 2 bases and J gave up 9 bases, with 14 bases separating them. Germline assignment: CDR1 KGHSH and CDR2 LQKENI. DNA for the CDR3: TGTGCCAGCTCACCAGATTCCGGGGAGACCATTCAGTACTTC. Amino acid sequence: CASSPDSGETIQYF.

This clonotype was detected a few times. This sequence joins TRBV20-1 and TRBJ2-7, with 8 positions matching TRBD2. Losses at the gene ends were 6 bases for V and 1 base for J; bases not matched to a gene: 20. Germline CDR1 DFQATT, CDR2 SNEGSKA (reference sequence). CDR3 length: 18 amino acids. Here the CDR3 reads CSADTWRAGGPLSYEQYF. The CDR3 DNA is TGCAGTGCCGACACTTGGAGGGCGGGAGGCCCTTTGTCCTACGAGCAGTACTTC.

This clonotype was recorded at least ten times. The CDR3 DNA is TGTGCCAGCAGTCCTAGACTTGGACAGCGCTCCTACAATGAGCAGTTCTTC. It codes for CASSPRLGQRSYNEQFF. This chain joins TRBV27 and TRBJ2-1; maybe TRBD1 (6 bases). This CDR3 comprises 17 residues. Germline V CDR1 and CDR2: MNHEY, SMNVEV (reference sequence). The V end was cut by 5 bases, the J end by 0 bases, with 17 bases between.

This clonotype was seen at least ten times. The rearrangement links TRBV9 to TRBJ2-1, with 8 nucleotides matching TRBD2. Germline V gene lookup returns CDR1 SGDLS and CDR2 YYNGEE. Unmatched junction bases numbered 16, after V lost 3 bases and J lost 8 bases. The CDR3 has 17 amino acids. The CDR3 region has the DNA TGTGCCAGCAGCGCCGGCGGGGACGAGCGGGAGTACGATGAGCAGTTCTTC. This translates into CASSAGGDEREYDEQFF.

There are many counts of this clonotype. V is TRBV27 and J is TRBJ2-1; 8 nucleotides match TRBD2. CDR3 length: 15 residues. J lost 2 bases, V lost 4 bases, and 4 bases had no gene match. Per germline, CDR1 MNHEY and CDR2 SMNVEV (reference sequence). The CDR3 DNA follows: TGTGCCAGCAGTTCCTCGGGAGGGCCCTACAATGAGCAGTTCTTC. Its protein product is CASSSSGGPYNEQFF.

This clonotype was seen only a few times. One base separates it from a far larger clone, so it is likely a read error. CDR3 sequence: CSARVRNTEAFF. The CDR3 nucleotides read TGCAGTGCTAGAGTCAGGAACACTGAAGCTTTCTTT. The rearrangement links TRBV20-1 to TRBJ1-1, with D uncertain. The length of the CDR3 is 12 residues. The V end was cut by 1 base, the J end by 1 base, with 4 bases between. Germline V CDR1 and CDR2: DFQATT, SNEGSKA (reference sequence).

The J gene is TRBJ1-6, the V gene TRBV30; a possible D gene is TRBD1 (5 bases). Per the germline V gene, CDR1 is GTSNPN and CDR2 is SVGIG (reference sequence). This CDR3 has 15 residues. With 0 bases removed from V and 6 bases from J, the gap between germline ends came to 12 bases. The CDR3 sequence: CAWSVYGARNSPLHF. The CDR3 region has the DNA TGTGCCTGGAGTGTATATGGGGCCCGTAATTCACCCCTCCACTTT.